The source of this T cell receptor beta chain is a study of T cell responses to AZD1222 COVID-19 vaccine. Overall study results and limits: Unmutated variant regions are reportedly targeted by nearly half of spike-specific TCRs. Scientists sampled the repertoires only once the peak T cell response had passed. In a largely white British group with more females than males, clonal diversity was possibly underestimated.

Repertoires were generated with immunoSEQ multiplex PCR, while TCRdb's copy carries only in-frame clones and drops some. The repertoire holds roughly 58,000 clones, with approximately 89% as singletons. Regarding this clone: The antigen is not known.

The source of this sequence is an adult in good health. The sequencing here drew on peripheral blood, taken on day 0 of MenACWY control vaccination.

The CDR3 protein is CASSFQGDDPYGYTF. The CDR3 DNA follows: TGTGCCAGCAGCTTTCAAGGGGACGACCCTTATGGCTACACCTTC. The chain has TRBV7-9 and TRBJ1-2, with D perhaps matching TRBD1 (5 bases). V was cut by 3 bases and J by 5 bases, with 16 bases left in between. The CDR3 has 15 amino acids. In germline, CDR1 is SEHNR, CDR2 FQNEAQ (reference sequence).